Listed below are T cell receptor beta chains from one sample, sequenced in a study of T cell changes during pregnancy in multiple sclerosis. Libraries were prepared by immunoSEQ multiplex PCR; TCRdb keeps only in-frame clonotypes and omits some of them. The table records 35,000 to 40,000 clones, 90% of them present only once. This specimen was peripheral blood, taken in the third trimester of pregnancy. The receptor set was obtained from a female donor in good health, enrolled as a control in a pregnancy study. Each CDR3 is given with its conserved first and last residue. Fields, in order: clone size, V gene, J gene, D gene, CDR3 DNA, CDR3 protein. The D gene is left open where the match is weak. Size is omitted from some rows. Given values are once, few, many or a class for expanded clones.

abundance: once; v_gene: TRBV7-6; j_gene: TRBJ2-1; d_gene: TRBD2; CDR3nt: TGTGCCAGCAGCCTCTCCGGGACTAGCTCCTACAATGAGCAGTTCTTC; CDR3aa: CASSLSGTSSYNEQFF
abundance: -; v_gene: TRBV29-1; j_gene: TRBJ2-7; d_gene: -; CDR3nt: TGCAGCGTTGTTGACAGAAACTACGAGCAGTACTTC; CDR3aa: CSVVDRNYEQYF
abundance: -; v_gene: TRBV11-2; j_gene: TRBJ1-6; d_gene: -; CDR3nt: TGTGCCAGCAGCTTAGACGGGGGTTCGAATTCACCCCTCCACTTT; CDR3aa: CASSLDGGSNSPLHF
abundance: -; v_gene: TRBV6-1; j_gene: TRBJ1-1; d_gene: -; CDR3nt: TGTGCCAGCAGTGTAGACAGATTCCGAACGAACACTGAAGCTTTCTTT; CDR3aa: CASSVDRFRTNTEAFF
abundance: -; v_gene: TRBV7-3; j_gene: TRBJ2-3; d_gene: TRBD2; CDR3nt: TGTGCCAGCAGCTTACAAGGACTAGCGGGAGGGCGAAAAGATACGCAGTATTTT; CDR3aa: CASSLQGLAGGRKDTQYF
abundance: once; v_gene: TRBV19; j_gene: TRBJ1-6; d_gene: -; CDR3nt: TGTGCCAGTAGTATATGGCAGGGAGGTAATTCACTCCTCCACTTT; CDR3aa: CASSIWQGGNSLLHF
abundance: -; v_gene: TRBV7-3; j_gene: TRBJ2-5; d_gene: TRBD1; CDR3nt: TGTGCCAGCAGCTGGCGGGGACAGGGGGGAGAGACCCAGTACTTC; CDR3aa: CASSWRGQGGETQYF
abundance: -; v_gene: TRBV10-3; j_gene: TRBJ1-3; d_gene: -; CDR3nt: TGTGCCATCAGTGAGCGGCGCCCCCCCGGGAACACCATATATTTT; CDR3aa: CAISERRPPGNTIYF
abundance: -; v_gene: TRBV7-2; j_gene: TRBJ2-1; d_gene: TRBD2; CDR3nt: TGTGCCAGCAGCGCCCGCCGCCTAGCGGGGTACAATGAGCAGTTCTTC; CDR3aa: CASSARRLAGYNEQFF
abundance: -; v_gene: TRBV28; j_gene: TRBJ1-2; d_gene: -; CDR3nt: TGTGCCAGCAGTTCCATCTCTACGCCCTATGGCTACACCTTC; CDR3aa: CASSSISTPYGYTF
abundance: once; v_gene: TRBV6-5; j_gene: TRBJ2-1; d_gene: -; CDR3nt: TGTGCCAGCAGTTACTCAGACAGGAGTCCCTACAATGAGCAGTTCTTC; CDR3aa: CASSYSDRSPYNEQFF
abundance: -; v_gene: TRBV5-6; j_gene: TRBJ2-5; d_gene: -; CDR3nt: TGTGCCAGCAGCGACTACCGAGACTACCAAGAGACCCAGTACTTC; CDR3aa: CASSDYRDYQETQYF
abundance: -; v_gene: TRBV6-5; j_gene: TRBJ1-1; d_gene: -; CDR3nt: TGTGCCAGCAGTCGAACAGGGAACACTGAAGCTTTCTTT; CDR3aa: CASSRTGNTEAFF
abundance: -; v_gene: TRBV6-6; j_gene: TRBJ2-1; d_gene: TRBD2; CDR3nt: TGTGCCAGCAGGTCGGGGGGTACCTACAATGAGCAGTTCTTC; CDR3aa: CASRSGGTYNEQFF
abundance: -; v_gene: TRBV5-5; j_gene: TRBJ1-6; d_gene: TRBD1; CDR3nt: TGTGCCAGCAGCTTGGGGTCAGGGGGCTATAATTCACCCCTCCACTTT; CDR3aa: CASSLGSGGYNSPLHF
abundance: once; v_gene: TRBV2; j_gene: TRBJ1-4; d_gene: -; CDR3nt: TGTGCCAGCAGTGAGTTACGTGCAGGCAAAAAACTGTTTTTT; CDR3aa: CASSELRAGKKLFF
abundance: -; v_gene: TRBV6-1; j_gene: TRBJ1-2; d_gene: -; CDR3nt: TGTGCCAGCAGTGAAACCCGGGGACTCGGTGGCTACACCTTC; CDR3aa: CASSETRGLGGYTF
abundance: -; v_gene: TRBV11-3; j_gene: TRBJ1-1; d_gene: TRBD1; CDR3nt: TGTGCCAGCAGCTCGGGGGACAGGAACACTGAAGCTTTCTTT; CDR3aa: CASSSGDRNTEAFF
abundance: once; v_gene: TRBV28; j_gene: TRBJ2-1; d_gene: TRBD2; CDR3nt: TGTGCCACTGGACTAGCGGGGCGCAATGAGCAGTTCTTC; CDR3aa: CATGLAGRNEQFF
abundance: -; v_gene: TRBV6-5; j_gene: TRBJ2-7; d_gene: -; CDR3nt: TGTGCCAGCGGTCCCCAGGGCGAGCAGTACTTC; CDR3aa: CASGPQGEQYF
abundance: -; v_gene: TRBV11-2; j_gene: TRBJ2-3; d_gene: -; CDR3nt: TGTGCCAGCAGCTTGGGGGGAGATACGCAGTATTTT; CDR3aa: CASSLGGDTQYF
abundance: -; v_gene: TRBV6-1; j_gene: TRBJ2-1; d_gene: TRBD2; CDR3nt: TGTGCCAGCAGTAAGACTAGCGGGGACCACAATGAGCAGTTCTTC; CDR3aa: CASSKTSGDHNEQFF
abundance: -; v_gene: TRBV5-4; j_gene: TRBJ1-1; d_gene: -; CDR3nt: TGTGCCAGCAGCTTGGTCGGCAGGGGCAACACTGAAGCTTTCTTT; CDR3aa: CASSLVGRGNTEAFF
abundance: -; v_gene: TRBV7-6; j_gene: TRBJ2-7; d_gene: TRBD1; CDR3nt: TGTGCCAGCAGCTTAGAACAGGGGGTCTACTACGAGCAGTACTTC; CDR3aa: CASSLEQGVYYEQYF
abundance: -; v_gene: TRBV11-2; j_gene: TRBJ1-6; d_gene: -; CDR3nt: TGTGCCAGCAGCTTAGAATCGAGGGTGGGGTCACCCCTCCACTTT; CDR3aa: CASSLESRVGSPLHF
abundance: -; v_gene: TRBV7-9; j_gene: TRBJ2-3; d_gene: -; CDR3nt: TGTGCCAGCAGCTTACGGGGGTCAGATACGCAGTATTTT; CDR3aa: CASSLRGSDTQYF